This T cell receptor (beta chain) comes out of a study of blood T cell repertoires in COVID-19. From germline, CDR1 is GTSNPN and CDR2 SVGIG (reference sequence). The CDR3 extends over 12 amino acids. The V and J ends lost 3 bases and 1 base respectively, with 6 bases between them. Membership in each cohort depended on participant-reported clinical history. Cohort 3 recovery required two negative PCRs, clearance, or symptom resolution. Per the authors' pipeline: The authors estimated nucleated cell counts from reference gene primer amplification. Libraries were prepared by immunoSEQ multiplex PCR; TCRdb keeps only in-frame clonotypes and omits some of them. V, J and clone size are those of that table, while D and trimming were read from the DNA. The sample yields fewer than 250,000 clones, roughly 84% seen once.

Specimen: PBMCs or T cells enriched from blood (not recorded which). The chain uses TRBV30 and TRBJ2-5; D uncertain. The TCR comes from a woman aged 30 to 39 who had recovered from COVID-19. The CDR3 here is CAWRWAQETQYF. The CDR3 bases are TGTGCCTGGAGGTGGGCCCAAGAGACCCAGTACTTC.